Following are 22 T cell receptor beta chains from one sample sequenced in a study of blood T cell repertoires in COVID-19. Here immunoSEQ multiplex PCR was the method, and the copy in TCRdb shows in-frame clones only, minus some. The sample lists 190,000 or so clones; 80% to 90% were seen once. The sequencing sample was made of PBMCs or T cells enriched from blood (not recorded which). Every receptor here comes from a woman between 18 and 29 years old who had recovered from COVID-19.

This clone appeared a single time. The chain has TRBV28 and TRBJ1-1, with D uncertain. Trimming took 7 bases from V and 3 from J, leaving 12 bases between them. Germline V gives CDR1 MDHEN, CDR2 SYDVKM. The CDR3 consists of 13 residues. Here the CDR3 reads CASNLGVYTEAFF. CDR3 nucleotide sequence: TGTGCCAGCAACCTGGGCGTCTACACTGAAGCTTTCTTT. Filled out from reference TRBV28 and TRBJ1-1, the complete variable domain reads DVKVTQSSRYLVKRTGEKVFLECVQDMDHENMFWYRQDPGLGLRLIYFSYDVKMKEKGDIPEGYSVSREKKERFSLILESASTNQTSMYLCASNLGVYTEAFFGQGTRLTVV.

The chain couples TRBV28 to TRBJ2-2, with a weak D call TRBD2 (5 bases). V shed 3 bases and J shed 4 bases, with 9 bases lying between them. The CDR3 runs to 14 residues. Germline V CDR1 and CDR2: MDHEN, SYDVKM. Here the CDR3 DNA reads TGTGCCAGCAGTTTTGGACTCTTCACCGGGGAGCTGTTTTTT. It translates to CASSFGLFTGELFF.

The chain's CDR3 is CASSPPQGETQYF. CDR3 sequence (DNA): TGTGCCAGTAGTCCCCCCCAGGGGGAGACCCAGTACTTC. The chain links TRBV19 to TRBJ2-5, with D perhaps TRBD1 (6 bases). The V end lost 5 bases, the J end lost 5 bases, and 12 bases lay between the germline ends. Germline CDR1 is LNHDA and CDR2 is SQIVND (reference sequence). The CDR3 has 13 residues.

The V call is TRBV5-1, the J call TRBJ1-4, with 10 bases aligning to TRBD1. Germline lookup yields CDR1 SGHRS and CDR2 YFSETQ. V trimming: 0 bases; J trimming: 8 bases; junction bases outside the gene matches: 7. This CDR3 region has 16 residues. The CDR3 loop reads CASSLGDRGVFEKLFF. The CDR3 coding sequence is TGCGCCAGCAGCTTGGGGGACAGGGGTGTGTTCGAAAAACTGTTTTTT.

The rearrangement links TRBV2 to TRBJ1-4, with 8 bases aligning to TRBD1. Per germline, CDR1 SNHLY and CDR2 FYNNEI. The CDR3 covers 15 residues. Trimming took 4 bases from V and 3 from J; bases not matched to a gene: 4. CDR3 sequence: CASSVDRGSNEKLFF. In nucleotides, the CDR3 is TGTGCCAGCAGTGTTGACAGGGGATCTAATGAAAAACTGTTTTTT.

The V gene is TRBV6-5, the J gene TRBJ1-4; TRBD1 aligns across 7 bases. The V segment lost 0 bases and the J segment 5 bases; nucleotides outside the gene matches: 6. Germline V CDR1 and CDR2: MNHEY, SVGAGI. The CDR3 sequence is 16 residues long. In DNA, the CDR3 is TGTGCCAGCAGTTACTCTGGAGGGGGCGCAAATGAAAAACTGTTTTTT. Encoded protein: CASSYSGGGANEKLFF.

The rearrangement joins TRBV2 to TRBJ1-1; 8 nucleotides match TRBD1. The germline CDR1 and CDR2 sequences are SNHLY and FYNNEI. This CDR3 contains 16 residues. Unmatched junction bases numbered 11, after V lost 5 bases and J lost 3 bases. The CDR3 is CASSQGAFQVHTEAFF. The CDR3 region has the DNA TGTGCCAGCAGTCAGGGGGCGTTTCAGGTCCACACTGAAGCTTTCTTT.

The chain joins TRBV7-9 to TRBJ2-1; 8 bases map to TRBD2. After removal of 5 bases from V and 7 bases from J, the junction contained 7 bases not matched to a gene. This CDR3 spans 14 amino acids. Germline V CDR1 and CDR2: SEHNR, FQNEAQ (reference sequence). CDR3 in DNA: TGTGCCAGCAGCGAGTCGGGGGGGCGAAATGAGCAGTTCTTC. It yields the protein CASSESGGRNEQFF.

The chain joins TRBV5-1 to TRBJ2-1; TRBD2 matches 9 bases. V dropped 7 bases and J dropped 0; count of bases not matched to a gene: 5. The CDR3 sequence is 15 residues long. Germline lookup yields CDR1 SGHRS and CDR2 YFSETQ. CDR3 nucleotide sequence: TGCGCCAGCGGAAGCGGGGGGTCCTCCTACAATGAGCAGTTCTTC. It encodes CASGSGGSSYNEQFF.

This clone was detected only once. The rearrangement joins TRBV6-6 to TRBJ1-1; 12 bases align to TRBD1. Trimming removed 5 bases from V and 5 bases from J; junction bases left unmatched: 12. CDR3 length equals 17 residues. CDR1 MNHNY and CDR2 SVGAGI come from the germline V gene (reference sequence). In nucleotides, the CDR3 is TGTGCCAGCAGTCGCGGGACAGGGGGCGGCAGGAGGACTGAAGCTTTCTTT. Translating it yields CASSRGTGGGRRTEAFF.

The chain is built from TRBV25-1 and TRBJ2-3; TRBD2 agrees at 7 bases. This CDR3 is built from 16 residues. Germline V gives CDR1 MGHDK, CDR2 SYGVNS. The V gene end was trimmed by 4 bases and the J gene end by 1 base; junction bases not matched to a gene: 8. In DNA, the CDR3 is TGTGCCAGCAGTGGGGAAAGAGCGGGGCGCACAGATACGCAGTATTTT. This gives the protein CASSGERAGRTDTQYF.

This clone was seen a few times. The CDR3 nucleotides read TGTGCCAGCAGCTTATCCCCGGGGGGGGGCCACGAGCAGTACTTC. It translates to CASSLSPGGGHEQYF. This chain connects TRBV5-5 to TRBJ2-7, with 8 bases that match TRBD2. In germline, CDR1 is SGHKS, CDR2 YYEKEE (reference sequence). The CDR3 is 15 residues long. The J segment lost 5 bases and the V segment lost 2 bases, leaving 9 bases of the junction unmatched.

The gene calls are TRBV4-2 and TRBJ2-1; maybe TRBD2 (6 bases). Trimming cost V 4 bases and J 0 bases, with 13 bases left between them. Germline V gene sequence: CDR1 LGHNA, CDR2 YNFKEQ. There are 16 residues in the CDR3. The CDR3 region has the DNA TGTGCCAGCAGCCCCCTCGGAGGGCCCTCCTACAATGAGCAGTTCTTC. Residues: CASSPLGGPSYNEQFF.

This clone was observed many times. The genes are TRBV23-1 and TRBJ2-7, with 8 bases that match TRBD1. TRBV23-1 counts as an open reading frame of uncertain function. Losses at the gene ends were 0 bases for V and 1 base for J; bases not matched to a gene: 5. The CDR3 runs 16 residues. CDR3 sequence (DNA): TGCGCCAGCAGTCAATCGGAACAGGGGGAATCCTACGAGCAGTACTTC. It codes for CASSQSEQGESYEQYF.

The chain uses TRBV28 and TRBJ1-6; D gene ambiguous. Trimming removed 6 bases at V and 0 bases at J, with 21 bases between. This CDR3 is built from 19 residues. CDR1 MDHEN and CDR2 SYDVKM come from the germline V gene. CDR3 loop: CASSFSSPGYSSYNSPLHF. CDR3 nucleotides: TGTGCCAGCAGCTTTTCTTCTCCGGGGTACAGCTCCTATAATTCACCCCTCCACTTT.

Only one count was recorded for this clone. The gene calls are TRBV6-5 and TRBJ1-2; D might be TRBD1 (5 bases). The CDR3 runs 16 residues. The germline V gene encodes CDR1 MNHEY and CDR2 SVGAGI. The V gene lost 4 bases and the J gene lost 3 bases, with 18 bases spanning the gap. CDR3: CASSSHPPDSDYGYTF. CDR3 DNA: TGTGCCAGCAGTTCCCATCCCCCCGACAGTGACTATGGCTACACCTTC.

The count of this clone is one. This chain joins TRBV19 and TRBJ1-2; 9 bases line up with TRBD1. Looked up from germline, CDR1 is LNHDA and CDR2 is SQIVND (reference sequence). The CDR3 loop spans 14 amino acids. With V trimmed by 5 bases and J by 6 bases, 7 bases remained unmatched. The CDR3 reads CASSFGQGINGYTF. The DNA for the CDR3 is TGTGCCAGTAGTTTCGGACAGGGGATTAATGGCTACACCTTC.

The rearrangement uses TRBV19 and TRBJ1-6; no reliable D call. The germline V gene has CDR1 LNHDA and CDR2 SQIVND (reference sequence). With 1 base removed from V and 8 bases from J, the gap between germline ends came to 3 bases. The CDR3 spans 12 residues. CDR3 sequence (DNA): TGTGCCAGTAGTATAGCTGATTCACCCCTCCACTTT. Translating gives CASSIADSPLHF.

The gene calls are TRBV10-3 and TRBJ2-7; 8 positions match TRBD1. Looked up from germline, CDR1 is ENHRY and CDR2 is SYGVKD. This CDR3 contains 15 residues. The ends lost 7 bases at V and 1 base at J; junction bases unmatched: 9. The CDR3 sequence is CAITSHGQGSYEQYF. DNA for the CDR3: TGTGCCATCACTTCTCATGGACAGGGATCCTACGAGCAGTACTTC.

This chain uses TRBV6-1 with TRBJ2-6; no definite D call. The CDR3 length is 14 residues. The V gene's germline CDR1 is MNHNS and CDR2 SASEGT. V was pared by 2 bases and J by 0 bases, with 2 bases between. The chain's CDR3 is CASSELSGANVLTF. CDR3 in DNA: TGTGCCAGCAGTGAACTCTCTGGGGCCAACGTCCTGACTTTC.

The CDR3 here is CASSFSGTGGLEQYF. CDR3 DNA: TGTGCCAGCAGTTTTTCCGGGACAGGGGGCCTCGAGCAGTACTTC. V and J are TRBV2 and TRBJ2-7; TRBD1 agrees at 12 bases. The CDR3 has 15 residues. Germline V gives CDR1 SNHLY, CDR2 FYNNEI. V lost 5 bases to trimming and J lost 6 bases; unmatched junction nucleotides: 8.

The rearrangement uses TRBV28 and TRBJ2-7; 7 nucleotides match TRBD2. Trimming at V came to 3 bases and at J to 0 bases, leaving 17 bases not matched to a gene. There are 19 residues in the CDR3. CDR1 is MDHEN, CDR2 SYDVKM, per germline. CDR3: CASSFGGMLRLRSSYEQYF. CDR3 sequence (DNA): TGTGCCAGCAGTTTCGGGGGGATGTTACGACTAAGGAGCTCCTACGAGCAGTACTTC.